Listed below are T cell receptor beta chains from one sample, sequenced in a study of T cells in narcolepsy. TCRdb's copy holds only in-frame clones and misses some; the assay was immunoSEQ multiplex PCR. The table includes about 33,000 clones, under 85% detected once. The source material was CD45RA- memory CD4+ T cells from PBMCs. The receptor set was obtained from a human donor with narcolepsy. The CDR3 runs from the conserved cysteine through the conserved F or W. D genes are given only for firm matches. Clone size, where shown, is once, few, many, or a class for clones that have expanded.

D gene | clone size | J gene | V gene | CDR3 protein | CDR3 DNA
- | - | TRBJ2-7 | TRBV6-5 | CASSFGGEQYF | TGTGCCAGCAGTTTCGGGGGCGAGCAGTACTTC
TRBD2 | - | TRBJ2-5 | TRBV25-1 | CASSEQRGAGETQYF | TGTGCCAGCAGTGAACAGCGGGGGGCCGGGGAGACCCAGTACTTC
- | - | TRBJ1-2 | TRBV10-3 | CAIRLTALYGYTF | TGTGCCATCAGGCTGACAGCCCTGTATGGCTACACCTTC
- | - | TRBJ2-3 | TRBV7-6 | CASSLVQTDTQYF | TGTGCCAGCAGCTTAGTCCAGACAGATACGCAGTATTTT
TRBD1 | - | TRBJ2-1 | TRBV5-1 | CASSWGQGPNEQFF | TGCGCCAGCAGCTGGGGACAGGGCCCCAATGAGCAGTTCTTC
- | - | TRBJ2-1 | TRBV9 | CASSVAGELLEQFF | TGTGCCAGCAGCGTTGCAGGGGAATTGCTTGAGCAGTTCTTC
- | - | TRBJ1-6 | TRBV7-2 | CASSEQRDSPLHF | TGTGCCAGCAGCGAGCAGCGGGATTCACCCCTCCACTTT
TRBD1 | - | TRBJ1-2 | TRBV30 | CARQGGLYGYTF | TGTGCCCGACAGGGGGGGCTCTATGGCTACACCTTC
TRBD1 | - | TRBJ1-2 | TRBV28 | CASSSTGTGDGYTF | TGTGCCAGCAGCTCAACCGGGACAGGGGATGGCTACACCTTC
- | - | TRBJ2-1 | TRBV5-6 | CASSLGLRGFEQFF | TGTGCCAGCAGCTTGGGACTAAGGGGCTTTGAGCAGTTCTTC
TRBD2 | - | TRBJ2-1 | TRBV30 | CAWRRGVLNEQFF | TGTGCCTGGCGACGGGGGGTCCTCAATGAGCAGTTCTTC
TRBD1 | once | TRBJ1-2 | TRBV19 | CASTPGTDNFYGYTF | TGTGCCAGTACCCCCGGGACAGACAATTTCTATGGCTACACCTTC
- | - | TRBJ1-4 | TRBV2 | CASSEQRQWREKLFF | TGTGCCAGCAGTGAACAGAGACAGTGGCGTGAAAAACTGTTTTTT
- | - | TRBJ2-1 | TRBV11-3 | CASSSEEGGEQFF | TGTGCCAGCAGCTCAGAGGAGGGAGGTGAGCAGTTCTTC
- | - | TRBJ2-6 | TRBV28 | CASIDGRARAGANVLTF | TGTGCCAGCATCGACGGACGGGCGCGAGCTGGGGCCAACGTCCTGACTTTC
- | - | TRBJ1-3 | TRBV6-5 | CASSIDNPGNTIYF | TGTGCCAGCAGCATCGACAACCCTGGAAACACCATATATTTT
- | - | TRBJ1-1 | TRBV25-1 | CASSERGKAFF | TGTGCCAGCAGTGAGCGGGGAAAGGCTTTCTTT
TRBD2 | - | TRBJ2-2 | TRBV7-2 | CASSLMVGGTGELFF | TGTGCCAGCAGCTTGATGGTCGGGGGGACCGGGGAGCTGTTTTTT
- | - | TRBJ2-1 | TRBV18 | CASSPGQSNEQFF | TGTGCCAGCTCACCGGGGCAAAGCAATGAGCAGTTCTTC
- | - | TRBJ2-7 | TRBV28 | CASSSGQEPCEQYF | TGTGCCAGCAGTTCGGGGCAGGAGCCTTGCGAGCAGTACTTC
- | few | TRBJ2-2 | TRBV10-3 | CATTPTRDTGELFF | TGTGCCACCACCCCGACACGGGACACCGGGGAGCTGTTTTTT
- | few | TRBJ1-1 | TRBV7-3 | CASSSGTAGVTEAFF | TGTGCCAGCAGCTCCGGGACGGCGGGGGTCACTGAAGCTTTCTTT
- | - | TRBJ2-2 | TRBV18 | CASSSNRVYGELFF | TGTGCCAGCTCATCCAACAGGGTCTACGGGGAGCTGTTTTTT
TRBD1 | - | TRBJ1-2 | TRBV7-2 | CASSPTGGGYTF | TGTGCCAGCAGCCCGACAGGGGGTGGCTACACCTTC
- | - | TRBJ1-1 | TRBV7-2 | CASSLAPGTRNTEAFF | TGTGCCAGCAGCTTAGCCCCCGGGACAAGGAACACTGAAGCTTTCTTT
- | - | TRBJ2-2 | TRBV19 | CASITSGVNTGELFF | TGTGCCAGTATCACCTCGGGGGTCAACACCGGGGAGCTGTTTTTT
- | - | TRBJ1-5 | TRBV14 | CASSPGDGQPQHF | TGTGCCAGCAGCCCAGGTGACGGTCAGCCCCAGCATTTT
- | - | TRBJ1-5 | TRBV5-5 | CASSLFWDNQPQHF | TGTGCCAGCAGCTTATTCTGGGACAATCAGCCCCAGCATTTT
TRBD2 | - | TRBJ2-2 | TRBV30 | CAWIKRGVVTGELFF | TGTGCCTGGATTAAGCGGGGGGTCGTCACCGGGGAGCTGTTTTTT
TRBD2 | - | TRBJ2-1 | TRBV2 | CASSEALGLAGSYEQFF | TGTGCCAGCAGTGAAGCGCTTGGACTAGCGGGGTCCTATGAGCAGTTCTTC
- | - | TRBJ1-5 | TRBV7-8 | CASPYQPQHF | TGTGCCAGCCCCTATCAGCCCCAGCATTTT
- | - | TRBJ1-2 | TRBV28 | CASLPGRVKWGYTF | TGTGCCAGCCTCCCGGGCAGGGTCAAGTGGGGCTACACCTTC
TRBD2 | - | TRBJ2-1 | TRBV14 | CASSQAPQRGSYNEQFF | TGTGCCAGCAGCCAAGCCCCCCAGCGGGGTTCCTACAATGAGCAGTTCTTC
- | - | TRBJ1-5 | TRBV4-1 | CASPPPPPGGNQPQHF | TGCGCCAGTCCCCCTCCCCCCCCGGGCGGGAATCAGCCCCAGCATTTT
- | - | TRBJ2-5 | TRBV4-1 | CASSRPGRGETQYF | TGCGCCAGCAGCCGACCGGGAAGGGGAGAGACCCAGTACTTC
TRBD1 | - | TRBJ1-5 | TRBV6-1 | CASSKGTGGSQPQHF | TGTGCCAGCAGTAAAGGGACAGGGGGGTCTCAGCCCCAGCATTTT
- | few | TRBJ2-1 | TRBV30 | CAWSTGVRTGYNEQFF | TGTGCCTGGAGCACCGGGGTGAGGACGGGATACAATGAGCAGTTCTTC
- | - | TRBJ1-1 | TRBV10-3 | CAISSDGTNTEAFF | TGTGCCATCAGTAGTGACGGAACGAACACTGAAGCTTTCTTT
- | - | TRBJ2-2 | TRBV7-2 | CASSLTTTRQSGELFF | TGTGCCAGCAGCTTAACTACGACTAGACAGTCCGGGGAGCTGTTTTTT
- | - | TRBJ1-1 | TRBV19 | CASSIGARRGQEAFF | TGTGCCAGTAGTATAGGGGCCAGACGGGGTCAAGAAGCTTTCTTT
- | few | TRBJ1-1 | TRBV29-1 | CSARNTEAFF | TGCAGCGCGAGAAACACTGAAGCTTTCTTT
- | few | TRBJ1-2 | TRBV20-1 | CSAREQYGYTF | TGCAGTGCCCGAGAGCAATATGGCTACACCTTC
- | - | TRBJ1-1 | TRBV5-5 | CASSRMGFANTEAFF | TGTGCCAGCAGCCGAATGGGGTTTGCGAACACTGAAGCTTTCTTT
- | few | TRBJ2-7 | TRBV2 | CASRLAAIYEQYF | TGTGCCAGCCGCTTGGCAGCAATCTACGAGCAGTACTTC
TRBD1 | few | TRBJ1-5 | TRBV2 | CASSARTGHQPQHF | TGTGCCAGCAGTGCGCGGACAGGGCATCAGCCCCAGCATTTT
- | - | TRBJ1-6 | TRBV10-3 | CAISEQGSAYNSPLHF | TGTGCCATCAGCGAACAGGGAAGTGCCTATAATTCACCCCTCCACTTT
- | - | TRBJ1-4 | TRBV7-2 | CASSRDLGEKLFF | TGTGCCAGCAGCCGGGACCTCGGCGAAAAACTGTTTTTT
TRBD1 | - | TRBJ2-3 | TRBV6-5 | CASSYGTGQGTDTQYF | TGTGCCAGCAGTTACGGCACGGGACAGGGCACAGATACGCAGTATTTT
- | - | TRBJ2-1 | TRBV7-2 | CASSPGASYNEQFF | TGTGCCAGCAGCCCAGGGGCCTCCTACAATGAGCAGTTCTTC
TRBD1 | - | TRBJ1-2 | TRBV7-2 | CASSARLGQGDYGYTF | TGTGCCAGCAGCGCCCGCCTGGGACAGGGGGACTATGGCTACACCTTC